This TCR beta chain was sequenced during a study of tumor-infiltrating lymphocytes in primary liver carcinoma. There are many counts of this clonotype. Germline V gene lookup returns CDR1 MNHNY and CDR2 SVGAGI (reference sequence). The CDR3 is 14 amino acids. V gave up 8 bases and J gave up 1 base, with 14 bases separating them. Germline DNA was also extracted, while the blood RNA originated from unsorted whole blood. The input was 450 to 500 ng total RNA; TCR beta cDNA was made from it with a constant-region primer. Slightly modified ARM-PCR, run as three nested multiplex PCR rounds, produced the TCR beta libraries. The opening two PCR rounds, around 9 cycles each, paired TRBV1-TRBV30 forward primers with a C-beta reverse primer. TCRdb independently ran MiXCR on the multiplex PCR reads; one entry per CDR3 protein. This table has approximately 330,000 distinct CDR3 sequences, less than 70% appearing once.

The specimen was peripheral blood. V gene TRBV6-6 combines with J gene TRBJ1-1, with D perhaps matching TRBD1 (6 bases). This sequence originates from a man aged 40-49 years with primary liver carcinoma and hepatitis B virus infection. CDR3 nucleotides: TGTGCCAGCCGAAACACAGGGCCGAACACTGAAGCTTTCTTT. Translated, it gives CASRNTGPNTEAFF.